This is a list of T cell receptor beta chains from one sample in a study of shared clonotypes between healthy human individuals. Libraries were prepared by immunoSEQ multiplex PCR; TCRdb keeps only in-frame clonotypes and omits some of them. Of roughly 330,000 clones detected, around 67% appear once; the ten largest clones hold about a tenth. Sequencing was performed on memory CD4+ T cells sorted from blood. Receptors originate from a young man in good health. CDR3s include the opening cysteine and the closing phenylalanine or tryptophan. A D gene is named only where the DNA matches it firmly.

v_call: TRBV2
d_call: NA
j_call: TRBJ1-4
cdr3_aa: CASSDLQYGMANEKLFF

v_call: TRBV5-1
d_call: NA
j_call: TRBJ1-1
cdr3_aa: CASSLEWVGEAFF

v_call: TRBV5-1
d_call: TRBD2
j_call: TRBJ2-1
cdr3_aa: CASSSPGLAGNNEQFF

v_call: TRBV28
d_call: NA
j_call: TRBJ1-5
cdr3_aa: CASIRDLNQPQHF

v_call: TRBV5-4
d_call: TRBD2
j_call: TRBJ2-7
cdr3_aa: CASSWGGTRYEQYF

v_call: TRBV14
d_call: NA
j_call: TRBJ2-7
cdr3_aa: CASSEAVEQYF

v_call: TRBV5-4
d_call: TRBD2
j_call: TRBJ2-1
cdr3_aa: CASRLAGFYNEQFF

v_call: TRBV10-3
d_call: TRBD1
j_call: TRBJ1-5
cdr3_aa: CATNTGDGSNQPQHF

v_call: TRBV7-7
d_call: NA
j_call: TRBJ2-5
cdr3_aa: CASSLGGGTEETQYF

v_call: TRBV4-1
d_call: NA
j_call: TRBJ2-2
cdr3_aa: CASSHFEAANTGELFF

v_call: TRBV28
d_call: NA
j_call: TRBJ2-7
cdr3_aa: CASTLRDINYEQYF

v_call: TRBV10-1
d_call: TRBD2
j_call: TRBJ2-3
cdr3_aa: CASSASGSTDTQYF

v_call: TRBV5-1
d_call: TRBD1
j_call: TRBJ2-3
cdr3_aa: CASSGTGKTDTQYF

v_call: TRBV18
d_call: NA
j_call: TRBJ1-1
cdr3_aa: CASSPRGRLGTEAFF

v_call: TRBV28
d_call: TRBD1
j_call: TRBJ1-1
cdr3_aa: CASSTRQGGTEAFF